This entry lists 17 T cell receptor beta chains sequenced from one sample in a study of T cells after yellow fever vaccination. TCRdb itself ran the 5' RACE reads through MiXCR, one entry per CDR3 protein. The sample yields 250,000 to 350,000 distinct CDR3 sequences, 8.7% seen once. Sequences were derived from CD4+ T cells sorted from PBMCs, sampled 5 days after the yellow fever booster vaccination. Receptors originate from a man aged 18 to 29 who received the YFV17D yellow fever vaccine.

The rearrangement joins TRBV4-1 to TRBJ2-1; TRBD1 agrees at 7 bases. The CDR3 runs 16 residues. V lost 3 bases to trimming and J lost 1 base; unmatched junction nucleotides: 6. The germline V gene has CDR1 MGHRA and CDR2 YSYEKL. This chain's CDR3 is CASSQTRGISYNEQFF. For the CDR3, the DNA is TGCGCCAGCAGCCAGACCAGGGGGATTTCCTACAATGAGCAGTTCTTC.

J is TRBJ1-1 and V is TRBV23-1; possible D gene TRBD1, 6 bases. TRBV23-1 is placed among ORFs of uncertain function. Trimming removed 5 bases from V and 1 base from J, with 11 bases in between. The CDR3 totals 14 residues. In nucleotides, the CDR3 is TGCGCCAGCAGTATCGGGGGCGCGAACACTGAAGCTTTCTTT. This gives the protein CASSIGGANTEAFF.

This clonotype occurred a few times. The gene calls are TRBV5-1 and TRBJ2-5; 8 bases align to TRBD2. Germline V gives CDR1 SGHRS, CDR2 YFSETQ. This CDR3 is built from 16 residues. J lost 0 bases, V lost 0 bases, and 4 bases had no gene match. The CDR3 region is CASSLAVAGNQETQYF. The CDR3 DNA reads as TGCGCCAGCAGCTTGGCGGTAGCGGGGAACCAAGAGACCCAGTACTTC.

This clonotype appeared many times. The J gene is TRBJ2-3, the V gene TRBV5-1, with unresolved D. The CDR3 is 13 residues long. Trimming took off 4 bases at V and 6 bases at J, with 12 bases between the two ends. Germline assignment: CDR1 SGHRS and CDR2 YFSETQ. CDR3 in amino acids: CASSLPPADTQYF. The CDR3, as DNA: TGCGCCAGCAGCCTCCCTCCGGCGGATACGCAGTATTTT.

The chain uses TRBV6-5 and TRBJ1-3; 8 positions agree with TRBD1. Trimming took 5 bases from V and 0 from J; bases not matched to a gene: 6. Germline V lookup: CDR1 MNHEY, CDR2 SVGAGI. This CDR3 is 16 amino acids long. The CDR3 DNA sequence: TGTGCCAGCAGTCGAACAGGGGGGTTCTCTGGAAACACCATATATTTT. As protein: CASSRTGGFSGNTIYF.

The V call is TRBV20-1, the J call TRBJ2-3; 9 nucleotides align to TRBD2. CDR3 size: 15 residues. Germline-derived CDR1 and CDR2 are DFQATT and SNEGSKA (reference sequence). The ends lost 0 bases at V and 4 bases at J; junction bases unmatched: 5. The DNA for the CDR3 is TGCAGTGCTAGAGATGGCGGGGGGGTGGCAGATACGCAGTATTTT. Its translation is CSARDGGGVADTQYF.

This chain connects TRBV2 to TRBJ1-2; 12 positions agree with TRBD1. This CDR3 comprises 13 residues. The V and J ends lost 4 bases and 8 bases, in that order; junction bases with no gene match: 2. Germline V gene lookup returns CDR1 SNHLY and CDR2 FYNNEI. For the CDR3, the DNA is TGTGCCAGCAGTGGGGACAGGGGGCAAGGCTACACCTTC. Protein: CASSGDRGQGYTF. Drawing the rest from reference TRBV2 and TRBJ1-2, the complete variable domain is EPEVTQTPSHQVTQMGQEVILRCVPISNHLYFYWYRQILGQKVEFLVSFYNNEISEKSEIFDDQFSVERPDGSNFTLKIRSTKLEDSAMYFCASSGDRGQGYTFGSGTRLTVV.

The chain employs TRBV12-3 or TRBV12-4 and TRBJ1-5; D remains ambiguous. This CDR3 is 15 amino acids long. The V and J ends lost 5 bases and 0 bases respectively, with 11 bases between them. Written as DNA, the CDR3 is TGTGCCAGCAGTAAAACAGCATATAGCAATCAGCCCCAGCATTTT. Its translation is CASSKTAYSNQPQHF.

This clonotype was counted at least ten times. V gene TRBV7-2 combines with J gene TRBJ1-6; TRBD1 is a possible D gene (6 bases). Germline V gene data show CDR1 as SGHTA and CDR2 as FQGNSA. The CDR3 consists of 12 residues. V was trimmed by 3 bases and J by 11 bases, leaving 8 bases between them. The CDR3 here is CASSFRGPPLHF. CDR3 DNA sequence: TGTGCCAGCAGCTTCAGGGGTCCACCCCTCCACTTT.

In its sample, this clonotype was seen many times. The chain recombines TRBV20-1 with TRBJ2-5; 7 bases are shared with TRBD2. V was clipped by 5 bases and J by 2 bases; unmatched bases: 8. CDR3 length: 14 amino acids. Germline V CDR1 and CDR2: DFQATT, SNEGSKA (reference sequence). CDR3 amino acids: CSARKTAGQETQYF. The CDR3 DNA reads TGCAGTGCTCGCAAGACAGCGGGGCAAGAGACCCAGTACTTC.

This clonotype has a handful of counts. The chain links TRBV5-1 to TRBJ2-5; weak D call: TRBD1 (6 bases). The CDR3 length is 14 residues. Germline-derived CDR1 and CDR2 are SGHRS and YFSETQ. V lost 7 bases and J 4 bases, leaving 17 bases between the germline ends. The DNA of the CDR3 is TGCGCCAGCCGCCCACAGGGTTCGGGAGAGACCCAGTACTTC. This encodes CASRPQGSGETQYF. Drawing the rest from reference TRBV5-1 and TRBJ2-5, the complete variable domain is KAGVTQTPRYLIKTRGQQVTLSCSPISGHRSVSWYQQTPGQGLQFLFEYFSETQRNKGNFPGRFSGRQFSNSRSEMNVSTLELGDSALYLCASRPQGSGETQYFGPGTRLLVL.

The rearrangement uses TRBV7-9 and TRBJ1-4; D gene ambiguous. V gave up 5 bases and J gave up 8 bases, with 12 bases separating them. The germline CDR1 and CDR2 sequences are SEHNR and FQNEAQ (reference sequence). This CDR3 comprises 13 residues. The CDR3 reads CASSPPSQEKLFF. The DNA of the CDR3 is TGTGCCAGCAGCCCCCCATCCCAGGAAAAACTGTTTTTT.

This clonotype was picked up a small number of times. The chain joins TRBV7-8 to TRBJ2-1; 9 positions match TRBD1. The junction had 6 bases not matched to a gene; V was cut back by 3 bases and J by 9 bases. In germline, CDR1 is SGHVS, CDR2 FQNEAQ. This CDR3 contains 14 residues. The CDR3 region is CASSFDRGFSEQFF. The CDR3 DNA reads TGTGCCAGCAGCTTTGACAGGGGGTTTAGTGAGCAGTTCTTC. Full variable domain (missing parts from reference TRBV7-8 and TRBJ2-1): GAGVSQSPRYKVAKRGQDVALRCDPISGHVSLFWYQQALGQGPEFLTYFQNEAQLDKSGLPSDRFFAERPEGSVSTLKIQRTQQEDSAVYLCASSFDRGFSEQFFGPGTRLTVL.

V and J are TRBV25-1 and TRBJ2-3, with 7 nucleotides matching TRBD2. V trimming: 10 bases; J trimming: 6 bases; junction bases outside the gene matches: 16. Germline CDR1 and CDR2: MGHDK and SYGVNS. The CDR3 is 15 residues long. The CDR3 loop is CATGTGGGAFDTQYF. CDR3 bases: TGTGCCACAGGAACTGGCGGGGGAGCATTTGATACGCAGTATTTT.

This chain joins TRBV6-2 or TRBV6-3 and TRBJ1-5, with D uncertain. The germline gives CDR1 MNHEY, CDR2 SVGEGT. The CDR3 loop spans 15 amino acids. V shed 2 bases and J shed 0 bases, with 8 bases lying between them. The CDR3 region is CASSYGSYSNQPQHF. The CDR3 nucleotides read TGTGCCAGCAGTTACGGCAGCTATAGCAATCAGCCCCAGCATTTT.

The rearrangement joins TRBV18 to TRBJ2-4; weak D call: TRBD1 (6 bases). This CDR3 comprises 16 residues. Germline assignment: CDR1 KGHSH and CDR2 LQKENI. V was clipped by 3 bases and J by 15 bases, with 27 bases between them. The CDR3 DNA sequence: TGTGCCAGCTCACCGGGGGCAGGAGAATCGGGCGATCGGAGGTACTTC. Amino acid sequence: CASSPGAGESGDRRYF.

This clonotype has at least ten counts. V usage is TRBV6-9 and J usage is TRBJ2-7, with TRBD2 identical over 11 bases. The J segment lost 4 bases and the V segment lost 6 bases, leaving 32 bases of the junction unmatched. The germline V gene encodes CDR1 MNHGY and CDR2 SVAAGI. The CDR3 extends over 23 amino acids. CDR3 sequence reads: CASSRIPLLAGEVTARILYEQYV. CDR3 in DNA: TGTGCCAGCAGCCGTATTCCCCTACTAGCGGGGGAAGTAACAGCTCGTATTTTATACGAGCAGTACGTC.